This is a list of T cell receptor beta chains from one sample in a study of Ad26.COV2.S vaccination and SARS-CoV-2 variants. Here immunoSEQ multiplex PCR was the method, and the copy in TCRdb shows in-frame clones only, minus some. Of about 460,000 clones in the sample, roughly nine tenths were seen once. The source was peripheral blood, collected in a trial of Ad26.COV2.S vaccine versus placebo. The receptors were sampled from a person aged 18-60 years who received the Ad26.COV2.S COVID-19 vaccine or a placebo. Each CDR3 is given with its conserved first and last residue. A D gene is named only where the DNA matches it firmly. The size entry is marked missing in some rows and otherwise reads once, few, many or a size class.

v_call: TRBV5-1; d_call: .; clone_size: .; j_call: TRBJ2-1; cdr3_nt: TGCGCCAGCAATTTATTGTCTACCGGGACGAACAATGAGCAGTTCTTC; cdr3_aa: CASNLLSTGTNNEQFF
v_call: TRBV6-5; d_call: TRBD1; clone_size: .; j_call: TRBJ1-5; cdr3_nt: TGTGCCAGCAGTTCCCTGACAGGGAGTAATCAGCCCCAGCATTTT; cdr3_aa: CASSSLTGSNQPQHF
v_call: TRBV5-4; d_call: .; clone_size: .; j_call: TRBJ1-6; cdr3_nt: TGTGCCAGCAGCTCCGGTGGGTCAGGGGTTGATTCACCCCTCCACTTT; cdr3_aa: CASSSGGSGVDSPLHF
v_call: TRBV30; d_call: TRBD1; clone_size: .; j_call: TRBJ1-2; cdr3_nt: TGTGCCTGGAGTCGAGGGGACAGGAGGGGCTACACCTTC; cdr3_aa: CAWSRGDRRGYTF
v_call: TRBV6-5; d_call: .; clone_size: .; j_call: TRBJ2-7; cdr3_nt: TGTGCCAGCAGTTACTCAGGGCCTAGCTCCTACGAGCAGTACTTC; cdr3_aa: CASSYSGPSSYEQYF
v_call: TRBV7-9; d_call: TRBD2; clone_size: .; j_call: TRBJ2-5; cdr3_nt: TGTGCCAGCAGCTTAGTGTCCCTAGCGGGGACGGCCCAGTACTTC; cdr3_aa: CASSLVSLAGTAQYF
v_call: TRBV3-1/TRBV3-2; d_call: .; clone_size: few; j_call: TRBJ2-7; cdr3_nt: TGTGCCAGCAGCCCGACCGTAAGGGACGAGCAGTACTTC; cdr3_aa: CASSPTVRDEQYF
v_call: TRBV27; d_call: .; clone_size: .; j_call: TRBJ1-1; cdr3_nt: TGTGCCAGCAGTCGACACAAGAACACTGAAGCTTTCTTT; cdr3_aa: CASSRHKNTEAFF
v_call: TRBV9; d_call: TRBD1; clone_size: .; j_call: TRBJ2-5; cdr3_nt: TGTGCCAGCAGCGTACAGGGGGCAAACCAAGAGACCCAGTACTTC; cdr3_aa: CASSVQGANQETQYF
v_call: TRBV5-1; d_call: .; clone_size: once; j_call: TRBJ2-5; cdr3_nt: TGCGCCAGCAGCTTCGCCACCGAGGTGGAGACCCAGTACTTC; cdr3_aa: CASSFATEVETQYF
v_call: TRBV7-3; d_call: TRBD1; clone_size: .; j_call: TRBJ2-1; cdr3_nt: TGTGCCAGCAGTAGAAAGACAGGGGGCGGCAAAGGCAATGAGCAGTTCTTC; cdr3_aa: CASSRKTGGGKGNEQFF
v_call: TRBV3-1/TRBV3-2; d_call: .; clone_size: .; j_call: TRBJ1-1; cdr3_nt: TGTGCCAGCAGCCAACTAGGCCCTACTACTGAAGCTTTCTTT; cdr3_aa: CASSQLGPTTEAFF
v_call: TRBV30; d_call: .; clone_size: .; j_call: TRBJ1-1; cdr3_nt: TGTGCCTGGAGTGTAGGGGGGGGCTTTCCCCATTTCTTT; cdr3_aa: CAWSVGGGFPHFF
v_call: TRBV7-6; d_call: TRBD1; clone_size: once; j_call: TRBJ2-5; cdr3_nt: TGTGCCAGCAGCCTAGGAAGACAGGGGGTTGAGACCCAGTACTTC; cdr3_aa: CASSLGRQGVETQYF
v_call: TRBV19; d_call: .; clone_size: .; j_call: TRBJ1-1; cdr3_nt: TGTGCCAGTAGTCTCACAGGGATGAACACTGAAGCTTTCTTT; cdr3_aa: CASSLTGMNTEAFF
v_call: TRBV2; d_call: TRBD2; clone_size: .; j_call: TRBJ2-1; cdr3_nt: TGTGCCAGCAGTGATCTAGCGGGGGCCTACAATGAGCAGTTCTTC; cdr3_aa: CASSDLAGAYNEQFF
v_call: TRBV27; d_call: TRBD2; clone_size: few; j_call: TRBJ2-7; cdr3_nt: TGTGCCAGCAGTACAGCGGGAGGGCCGGACGAGCAGTACTTC; cdr3_aa: CASSTAGGPDEQYF
v_call: TRBV27; d_call: .; clone_size: .; j_call: TRBJ2-6; cdr3_nt: TGTGCCAGCAGTCCTACAGGACTCTCTGGGGCCAACGTCCTGACTTTC; cdr3_aa: CASSPTGLSGANVLTF
v_call: TRBV6-5; d_call: .; clone_size: .; j_call: TRBJ1-5; cdr3_nt: TGTGCCAGCAGTTACTCAGGACAGAACCATCAGCCCCAGCATTTT; cdr3_aa: CASSYSGQNHQPQHF
v_call: TRBV7-2; d_call: TRBD2; clone_size: .; j_call: TRBJ2-1; cdr3_nt: TGTGCCAGCAGCCCCGCGCGGGGGAGTAATAATGAGCAGTTCTTC; cdr3_aa: CASSPARGSNNEQFF
v_call: TRBV28; d_call: .; clone_size: .; j_call: TRBJ1-4; cdr3_nt: TGTGCCAGCAGTTACCCCCGGGACCGTGAAAAACTGTTTTTT; cdr3_aa: CASSYPRDREKLFF
v_call: TRBV29-1; d_call: .; clone_size: .; j_call: TRBJ2-5; cdr3_nt: TGCAGCGTCGACAGCTGGGAGACCCAGTACTTC; cdr3_aa: CSVDSWETQYF
v_call: TRBV28; d_call: .; clone_size: .; j_call: TRBJ1-1; cdr3_nt: TGTGCCAGCAGTTTTGCCAATTTCCGTGGGACTGAAGCTTTCTTT; cdr3_aa: CASSFANFRGTEAFF
v_call: TRBV7-9; d_call: .; clone_size: once; j_call: TRBJ1-1; cdr3_nt: TGTGCCAGCAGCTTCACGGGAGAGGGGAACACTGAAGCTTTCTTT; cdr3_aa: CASSFTGEGNTEAFF
v_call: TRBV19; d_call: TRBD1; clone_size: .; j_call: TRBJ1-3; cdr3_nt: TGTGCCAGTAGCCACCAGGGACAGACAAACTCTGGAAACACCATATATTTT; cdr3_aa: CASSHQGQTNSGNTIYF
v_call: TRBV25-1; d_call: .; clone_size: .; j_call: TRBJ2-3; cdr3_nt: TGTGCCAGCAGTGAAGGGGGGTCCGCAGATACGCAGTATTTT; cdr3_aa: CASSEGGSADTQYF
v_call: TRBV9; d_call: .; clone_size: .; j_call: TRBJ2-5; cdr3_nt: TGTGCCAGCAGCGTAGGGCGTCACCACCAAGAGACCCAGTACTTC; cdr3_aa: CASSVGRHHQETQYF
v_call: TRBV24-1; d_call: .; clone_size: .; j_call: TRBJ2-5; cdr3_nt: TGTGCCACCAGTGATTTGGGGGGACATCCTTATTGGGAGACCCAGTACTTC; cdr3_aa: CATSDLGGHPYWETQYF
v_call: TRBV18; d_call: TRBD1; clone_size: .; j_call: TRBJ1-5; cdr3_nt: TGTGCCAGCTCCGTTAACAGGGGTGATCAGCCCCAGCATTTT; cdr3_aa: CASSVNRGDQPQHF
v_call: TRBV19; d_call: .; clone_size: .; j_call: TRBJ1-5; cdr3_nt: TGTGCCAGTAGTATTTCCCCAGGGGACCGCCAGCCCCAGCATTTT; cdr3_aa: CASSISPGDRQPQHF
v_call: TRBV6-5; d_call: TRBD1; clone_size: .; j_call: TRBJ1-5; cdr3_nt: TGTGCCAGCAGAGCGACAGGGGGACAGCCCCAGCATTTT; cdr3_aa: CASRATGGQPQHF
v_call: TRBV6-5; d_call: .; clone_size: .; j_call: TRBJ2-2; cdr3_nt: TGTGCCAGCAGTTACTCGAAGTTCCAGGGTGTCGGGGAGCTGTTTTTT; cdr3_aa: CASSYSKFQGVGELFF
v_call: TRBV7-6; d_call: .; clone_size: .; j_call: TRBJ2-1; cdr3_nt: TGTGCCAGCAGCTTAAGGGGCTCCTACAATGAGCAGTTCTTC; cdr3_aa: CASSLRGSYNEQFF